The next 3 T cell receptor beta chains were all read from a single sample in a study of shared clonotypes between healthy human individuals. The method was immunoSEQ multiplex PCR; TCRdb's version includes in-frame clones alone and lacks a portion of them. Of about 2.4 million clones in the sample, approximately 94% were seen once. Specimen: naive CD4+ T cells from PBMCs. The subset is: CD45RA+ positively selected. These receptors were obtained from a man between 18 and 35 years old in good health. Some clones in this sample may be carry-over from other donors' samples.

The chain joins TRBV11-1 to TRBJ1-2, with unresolved D. The CDR3 spans 12 residues. Germline values: CDR1 SGHAT, CDR2 FQDESV (reference sequence). The V gene lost 5 bases and the J gene lost 8 bases, with 12 bases spanning the gap. The CDR3 region is CASSPNPSGYTF. CDR3 sequence (DNA): TGTGCCAGCAGCCCCAACCCGAGCGGCTACACCTTC.

The chain uses TRBV5-4 and TRBJ2-5; D not certain. Per the germline V gene, CDR1 is SGHNT and CDR2 is YYREEE (reference sequence). The ends were cut back, 6 bases at V and 3 bases at J, with 12 bases in the middle. This CDR3 region has 13 residues. The DNA of the CDR3 is TGTGCCAGCACCAACATTAGTGAAGAGACCCAGTACTTC. Amino acid sequence: CASTNISEETQYF.

The DNA for the CDR3 is TGTGCCAGTAGTATAGATCGAGATAAGCAGTTCTTC. This sequence encodes CASSIDRDKQFF. This chain links TRBV19 with TRBJ2-1; D unclear. The CDR3 runs to 12 residues. Looked up from germline, CDR1 is LNHDA and CDR2 is SQIVND (reference sequence). V lost 0 bases to trimming and J lost 11 bases, with 8 bases between them.